The TCR beta chain under discussion was sequenced for a study of blood T cell repertoires in COVID-19. Trimming removed 1 base at V and 3 bases at J, with 14 bases between. CDR1 is LNHNV and CDR2 is YYDKDF in the germline V gene (reference sequence). The CDR3 is 16 residues long. Adults between about 18 and 95 years of age took part from some 25 US areas. The data were produced by immunoSEQ multiplex PCR, yet TCRdb's version contains in-frame clones alone and is incomplete. This repertoire shows 250,000 to 350,000 clones, roughly nine tenths found once; its top ten account for less than 2.5%. This clone has ten or more counts.

The sequencing input was PBMCs or T cells enriched from blood (not recorded which). The chain uses TRBV15 and TRBJ2-3, with a possible D match to TRBD2 (6 bases). The source of this sequence is a woman aged 18-29 years who had recovered from COVID-19. The CDR3 here is CATSRGSGSRTDTQYF. CDR3 coding DNA: TGTGCCACCAGCAGAGGAAGCGGGTCCAGGACAGATACGCAGTATTTT.